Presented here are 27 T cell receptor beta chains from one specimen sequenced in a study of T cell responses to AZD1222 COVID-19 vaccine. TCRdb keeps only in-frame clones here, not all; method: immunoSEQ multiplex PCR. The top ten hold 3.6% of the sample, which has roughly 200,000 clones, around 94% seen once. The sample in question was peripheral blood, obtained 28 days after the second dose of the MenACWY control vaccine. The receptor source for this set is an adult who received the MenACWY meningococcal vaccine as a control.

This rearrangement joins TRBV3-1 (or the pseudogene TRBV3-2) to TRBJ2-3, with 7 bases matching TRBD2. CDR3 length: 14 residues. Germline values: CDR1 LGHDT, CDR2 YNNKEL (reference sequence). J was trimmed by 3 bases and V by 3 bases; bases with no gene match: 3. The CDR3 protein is CASSHGGRTDTQYF. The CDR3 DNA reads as TGTGCCAGCAGCCACGGGGGGAGAACAGATACGCAGTATTTT.

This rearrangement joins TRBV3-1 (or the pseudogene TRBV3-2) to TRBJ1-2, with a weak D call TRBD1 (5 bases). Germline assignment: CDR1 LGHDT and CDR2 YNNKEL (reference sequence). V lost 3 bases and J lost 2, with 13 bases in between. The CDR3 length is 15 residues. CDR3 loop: CASSQRGEGNYGYTF. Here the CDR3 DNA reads TGTGCCAGCAGCCAGAGGGGAGAGGGGAACTATGGCTACACCTTC.

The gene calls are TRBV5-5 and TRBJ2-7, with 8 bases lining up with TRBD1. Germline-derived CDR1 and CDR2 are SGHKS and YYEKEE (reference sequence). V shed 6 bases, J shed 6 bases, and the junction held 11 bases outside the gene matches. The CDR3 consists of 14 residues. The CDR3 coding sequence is TGTGCCAGCACTCCAGGAGACAGGGGAGGCGAGCAGTACTTC. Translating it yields CASTPGDRGGEQYF.

CDR3 loop: CASTRDPADEQYF. CDR3 coding DNA: TGTGCCAGCACCCGGGACCCGGCAGACGAGCAGTACTTC. This sequence joins TRBV9 and TRBJ2-7; D possibly uses TRBD1 or TRBD2 (5 bases each). The length of the CDR3 is 13 residues. Germline V gives CDR1 SGDLS, CDR2 YYNGEE. Trimming left V 6 bases short and J 5 bases short, with 15 bases between.

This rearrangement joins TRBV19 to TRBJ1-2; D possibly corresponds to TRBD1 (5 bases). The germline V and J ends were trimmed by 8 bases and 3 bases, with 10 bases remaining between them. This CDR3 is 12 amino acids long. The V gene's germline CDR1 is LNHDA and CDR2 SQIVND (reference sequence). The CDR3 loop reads CASSGRDYGYTF. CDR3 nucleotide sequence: TGTGCCAGTTCGGGACGGGACTATGGCTACACCTTC.

Here the CDR3 DNA reads TGTGCCACCAAGACGGGGAGGCATAGCAATGAGCAGTTCTTC. Protein: CATKTGRHSNEQFF. The chain is built from TRBV28 and TRBJ2-1, with D perhaps TRBD2 (6 bases). V lost 10 bases, J lost 6 bases, and 19 bases lay in between. The CDR3 length is 14 residues. Germline CDR1 MDHEN, CDR2 SYDVKM.

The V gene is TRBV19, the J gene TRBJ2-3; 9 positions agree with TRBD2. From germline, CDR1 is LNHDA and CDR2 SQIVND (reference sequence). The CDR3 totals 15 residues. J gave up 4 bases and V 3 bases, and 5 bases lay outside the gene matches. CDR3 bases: TGTGCCAGTAGTATGTTTAGCGGGAGCGCAGATACGCAGTATTTT. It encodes CASSMFSGSADTQYF.

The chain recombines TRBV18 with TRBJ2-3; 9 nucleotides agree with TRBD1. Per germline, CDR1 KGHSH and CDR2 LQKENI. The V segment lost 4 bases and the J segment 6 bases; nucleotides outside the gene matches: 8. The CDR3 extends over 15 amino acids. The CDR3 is CASSRRDREWDTQYF. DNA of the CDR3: TGTGCCAGCTCACGCCGGGACAGGGAGTGGGATACGCAGTATTTT.

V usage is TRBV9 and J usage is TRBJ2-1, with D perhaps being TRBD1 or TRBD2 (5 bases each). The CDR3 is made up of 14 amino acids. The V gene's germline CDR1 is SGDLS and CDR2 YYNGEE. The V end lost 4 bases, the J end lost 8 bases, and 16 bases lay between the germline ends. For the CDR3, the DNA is TGTGCCAGCAGCCCCGGGACCATTGGGCATGAGCAGTTCTTC. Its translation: CASSPGTIGHEQFF. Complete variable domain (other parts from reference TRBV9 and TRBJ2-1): DSGVTQTPKHLITATGQRVTLRCSPRSGDLSVYWYQQSLDQGLQFLIQYYNGEERAKGNILERFSAQQFPDLHSELNLSSLELGDSALYFCASSPGTIGHEQFFGPGTRLTVL.

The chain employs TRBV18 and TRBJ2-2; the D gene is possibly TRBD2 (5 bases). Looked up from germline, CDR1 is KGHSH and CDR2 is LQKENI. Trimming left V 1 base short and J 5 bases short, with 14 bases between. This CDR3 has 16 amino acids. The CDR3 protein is CASSPRAGRTTGELFF. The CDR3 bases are TGTGCCAGCTCACCACGGGCGGGTAGGACTACCGGGGAGCTGTTTTTT.

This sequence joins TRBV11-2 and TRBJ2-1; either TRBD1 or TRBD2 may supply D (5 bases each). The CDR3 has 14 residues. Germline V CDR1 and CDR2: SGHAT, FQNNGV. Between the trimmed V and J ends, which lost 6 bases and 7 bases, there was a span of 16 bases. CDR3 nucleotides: TGTGCCAGCAGTCCCCCAGGGAGCGGAAATGAGCAGTTCTTC. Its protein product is CASSPPGSGNEQFF.

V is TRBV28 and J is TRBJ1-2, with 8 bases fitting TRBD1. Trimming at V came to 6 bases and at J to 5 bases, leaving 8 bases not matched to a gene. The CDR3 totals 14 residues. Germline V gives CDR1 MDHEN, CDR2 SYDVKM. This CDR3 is CASRRDRSSYGYTF. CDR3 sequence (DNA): TGTGCCAGCAGGCGGGACAGGAGTTCTTATGGCTACACCTTC.

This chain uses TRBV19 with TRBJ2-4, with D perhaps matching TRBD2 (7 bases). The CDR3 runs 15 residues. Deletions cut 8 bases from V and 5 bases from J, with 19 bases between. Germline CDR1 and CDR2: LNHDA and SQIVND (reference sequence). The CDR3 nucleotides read TGTGCCAGTTCTCCGTCCACGGGGGGCCAAAACATTCAGTACTTC. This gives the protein CASSPSTGGQNIQYF.

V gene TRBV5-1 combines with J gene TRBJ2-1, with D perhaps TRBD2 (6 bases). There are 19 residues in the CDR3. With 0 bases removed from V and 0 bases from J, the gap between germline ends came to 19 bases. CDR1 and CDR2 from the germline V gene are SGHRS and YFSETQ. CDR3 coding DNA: TGCGCCAGCAGCTTGGAGTGGCGACTAGGGCTCCCCTCCTACAATGAGCAGTTCTTC. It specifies CASSLEWRLGLPSYNEQFF. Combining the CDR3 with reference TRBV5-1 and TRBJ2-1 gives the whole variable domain KAGVTQTPRYLIKTRGQQVTLSCSPISGHRSVSWYQQTPGQGLQFLFEYFSETQRNKGNFPGRFSGRQFSNSRSEMNVSTLELGDSALYLCASSLEWRLGLPSYNEQFFGPGTRLTVL.

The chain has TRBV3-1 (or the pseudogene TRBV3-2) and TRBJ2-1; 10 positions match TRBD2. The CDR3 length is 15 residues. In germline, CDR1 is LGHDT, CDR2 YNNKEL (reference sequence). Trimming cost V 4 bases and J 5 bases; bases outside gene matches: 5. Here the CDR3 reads CASSPGLAEHNEQFF. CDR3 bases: TGTGCCAGCAGCCCAGGACTAGCGGAACACAATGAGCAGTTCTTC.

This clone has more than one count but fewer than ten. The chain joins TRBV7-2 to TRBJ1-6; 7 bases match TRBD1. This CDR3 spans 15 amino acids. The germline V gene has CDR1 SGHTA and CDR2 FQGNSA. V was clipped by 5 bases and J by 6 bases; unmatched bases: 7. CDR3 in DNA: TGTGCCAGCAGCCAGCAGGGGGGAGGTAATTCACCCCTCCACTTT. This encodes CASSQQGGGNSPLHF.

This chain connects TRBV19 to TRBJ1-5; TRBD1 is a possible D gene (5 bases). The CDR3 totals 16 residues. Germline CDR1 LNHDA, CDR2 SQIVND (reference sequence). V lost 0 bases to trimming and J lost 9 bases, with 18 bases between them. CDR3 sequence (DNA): TGTGCCAGTAGTATAGATACGGGGCGAAGTTATCGGCCCCAGCATTTT. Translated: CASSIDTGRSYRPQHF.

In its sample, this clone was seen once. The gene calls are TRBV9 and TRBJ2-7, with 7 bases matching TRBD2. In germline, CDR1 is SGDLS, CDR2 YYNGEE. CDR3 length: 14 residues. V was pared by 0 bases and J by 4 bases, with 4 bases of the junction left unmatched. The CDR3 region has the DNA TGTGCCAGCAGCGTAGGGGACTACCTATACGAGCAGTACTTC. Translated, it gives CASSVGDYLYEQYF.

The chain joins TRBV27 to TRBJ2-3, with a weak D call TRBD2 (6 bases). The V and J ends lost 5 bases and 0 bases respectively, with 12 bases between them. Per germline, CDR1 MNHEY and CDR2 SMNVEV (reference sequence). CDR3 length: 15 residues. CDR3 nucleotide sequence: TGTGCCAGCAGTCTTCCGGGACTCAGCACAGATACGCAGTATTTT. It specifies CASSLPGLSTDTQYF.

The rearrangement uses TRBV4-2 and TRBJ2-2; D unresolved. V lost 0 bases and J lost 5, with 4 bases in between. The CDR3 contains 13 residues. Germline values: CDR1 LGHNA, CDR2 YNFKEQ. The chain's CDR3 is CASSQDQTGELFF. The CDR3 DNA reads TGTGCCAGCAGCCAAGACCAGACCGGGGAGCTGTTTTTT.

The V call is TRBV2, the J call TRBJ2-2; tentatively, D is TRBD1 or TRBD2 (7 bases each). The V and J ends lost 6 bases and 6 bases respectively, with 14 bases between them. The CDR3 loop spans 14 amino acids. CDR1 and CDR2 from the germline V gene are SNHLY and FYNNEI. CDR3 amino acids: CASRTGRGAGELFF. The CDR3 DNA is TGTGCCAGCAGGACAGGGAGGGGAGCCGGGGAGCTGTTTTTT.

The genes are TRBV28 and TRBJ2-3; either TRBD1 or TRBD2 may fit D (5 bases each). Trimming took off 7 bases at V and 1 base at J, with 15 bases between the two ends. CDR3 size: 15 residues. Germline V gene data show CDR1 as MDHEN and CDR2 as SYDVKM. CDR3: CASTPGQGGTDTQYF. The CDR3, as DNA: TGTGCCAGCACCCCCGGGCAGGGAGGCACAGATACGCAGTATTTT.

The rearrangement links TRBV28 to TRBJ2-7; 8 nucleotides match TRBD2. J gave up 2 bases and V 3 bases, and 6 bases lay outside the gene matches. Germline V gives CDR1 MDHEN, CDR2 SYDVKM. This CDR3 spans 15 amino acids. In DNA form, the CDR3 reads TGTGCCAGCAGTTTTATGGCTAGCGGGCCCTACGAGCAGTACTTC. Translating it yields CASSFMASGPYEQYF.

The CDR3 loop reads CASSKGGRIYEQYF. The DNA of the CDR3 is TGTGCCAGCAGCAAAGGGGGGCGCATATACGAGCAGTACTTC. This chain uses TRBV28 with TRBJ2-7; D possibly matches TRBD1 or TRBD2 (6 bases each). With 6 bases removed from V and 4 bases from J, the gap between germline ends came to 16 bases. The CDR3 contains 14 residues. Germline loops: CDR1 MDHEN, CDR2 SYDVKM.

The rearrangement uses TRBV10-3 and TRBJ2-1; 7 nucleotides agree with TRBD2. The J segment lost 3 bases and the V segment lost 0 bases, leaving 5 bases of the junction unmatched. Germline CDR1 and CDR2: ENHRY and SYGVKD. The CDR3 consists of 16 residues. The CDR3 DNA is TGTGCCATCAGTGAGTCACTGGGGAGGGACTACAATGAGCAGTTCTTC. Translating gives CAISESLGRDYNEQFF.

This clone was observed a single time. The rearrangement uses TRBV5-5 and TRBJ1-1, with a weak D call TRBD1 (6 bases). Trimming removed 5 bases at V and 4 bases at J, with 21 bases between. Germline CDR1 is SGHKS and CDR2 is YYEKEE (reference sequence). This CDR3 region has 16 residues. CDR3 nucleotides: TGTGCCAGCAGACTGGCGAATTACAGGGTTGGCACTGAAGCTTTCTTT. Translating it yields CASRLANYRVGTEAFF.

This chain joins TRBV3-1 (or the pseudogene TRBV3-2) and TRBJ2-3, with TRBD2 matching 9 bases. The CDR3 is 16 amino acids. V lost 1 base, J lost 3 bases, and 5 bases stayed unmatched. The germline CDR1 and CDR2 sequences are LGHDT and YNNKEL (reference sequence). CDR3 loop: CASSQVSAGGTDTQYF. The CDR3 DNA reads TGTGCCAGCAGCCAAGTGTCAGCGGGAGGTACAGATACGCAGTATTTT.